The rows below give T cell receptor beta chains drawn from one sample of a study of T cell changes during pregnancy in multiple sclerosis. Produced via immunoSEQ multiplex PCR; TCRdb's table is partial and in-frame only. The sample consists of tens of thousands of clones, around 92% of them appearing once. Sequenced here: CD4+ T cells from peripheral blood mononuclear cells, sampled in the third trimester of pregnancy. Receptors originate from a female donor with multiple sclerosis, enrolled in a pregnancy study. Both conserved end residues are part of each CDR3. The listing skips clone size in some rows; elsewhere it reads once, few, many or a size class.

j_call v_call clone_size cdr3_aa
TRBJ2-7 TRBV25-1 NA CASSEGAISGRAHEQYF
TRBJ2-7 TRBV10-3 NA CATGRDSYEQYF
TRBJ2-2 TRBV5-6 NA CASRFRDRATGELFF
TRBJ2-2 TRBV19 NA CASSAGQGATGELFF
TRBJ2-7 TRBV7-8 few CASSYRTGGPYEQYF
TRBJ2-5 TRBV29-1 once CSVVAGGETQYF
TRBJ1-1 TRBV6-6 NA CANSGQVNTEAFF
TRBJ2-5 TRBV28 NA CASSRQLQETQYF
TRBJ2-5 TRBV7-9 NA CASSFRSGRPQETQYF
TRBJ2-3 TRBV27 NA CASSFLLRGDTQYF
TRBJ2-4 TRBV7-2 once CASSLTGLAAAKNIQYF
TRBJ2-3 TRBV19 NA CASSEPSVSTDTQYF
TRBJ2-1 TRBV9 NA CASSVDTGSYNEQFF
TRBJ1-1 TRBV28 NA CASHRQGNTEAFF
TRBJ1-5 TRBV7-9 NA CASSLFTNQPQHF
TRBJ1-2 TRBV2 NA CASSVTQGASNGYTF
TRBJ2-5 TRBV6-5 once CASSQLAGVRETQYF
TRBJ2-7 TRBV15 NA CATSSRQGFNEQYF
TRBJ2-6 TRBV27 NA CASSLMAHSGANVLTF
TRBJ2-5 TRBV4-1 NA CASSQRGGAGGPETQYF
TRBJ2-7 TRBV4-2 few CASSHPEGQGANEQYF
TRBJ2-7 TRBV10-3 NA CAISESGGNEQYF
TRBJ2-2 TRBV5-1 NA CASSLVVGLAGVANTGELFF
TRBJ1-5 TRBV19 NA CASTEGAQPQHF
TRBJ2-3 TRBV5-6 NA CASSSDLGLADTQYF
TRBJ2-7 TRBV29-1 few CSVANPGQGNEQYF
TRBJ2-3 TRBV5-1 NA CASSQISNPDTQYF
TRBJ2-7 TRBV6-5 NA CASSYLTGTGIYEQYF
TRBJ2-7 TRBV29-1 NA CSATAGTGTYEQYF
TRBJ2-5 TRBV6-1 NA CASSEDRVESETQYF
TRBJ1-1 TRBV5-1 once CASSWSTGGAYTEAFF
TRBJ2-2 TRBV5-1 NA CASSLVQGWTGELFF
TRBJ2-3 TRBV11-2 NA CASSSQTGGPDTQYF
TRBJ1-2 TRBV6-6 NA CASSYTGGQGYTF
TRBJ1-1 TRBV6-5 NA CASKRGMNTEAFF
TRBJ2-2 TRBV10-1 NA CASGRQGEVDTGELFF
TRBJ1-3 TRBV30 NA CAWSAGPSSGNTIYF
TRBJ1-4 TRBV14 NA CASSQVGALREKLFF
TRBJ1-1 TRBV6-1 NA CASSAIYRVTEAFF
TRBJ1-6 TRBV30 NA CAWSVARGPNYNSPLHF
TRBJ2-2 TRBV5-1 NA CASSSLTSRTGELFF
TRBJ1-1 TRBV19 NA CATRPGQGTEAFF
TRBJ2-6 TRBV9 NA CASSATSGATGANVLTF